This T cell receptor (beta chain) was found in a study of T cell responses to AZD1222 COVID-19 vaccine. Findings and caveats of the study: Reportedly, nearly half of unique spike TCRs recognized epitopes outside B.1.351/B.1.1.7 mutations. White British people made up most donors, females outnumbered males, and clonal diversity was possibly underestimated. Scientists sampled the repertoires only once the peak T cell response had passed. Mapped onto spike, vaccine-associated CD4 TCRs spanned it and were dominant at 160-218 and 743-854.

Comment on this clone: Antigen unknown.

The assay was immunoSEQ multiplex PCR, and TCRdb's table has in-frame clones only and misses some. The sample has 130,000 to 150,000 clones, about 91% seen once. The sequenced sample was peripheral blood, obtained on day 0 of MenACWY control vaccination. The TCR sequence derives from an adult in good health.

Here the CDR3 reads CASRGSNQPQHF. The CDR3 bases are TGTGCCAGCCGGGGAAGCAATCAGCCCCAGCATTTT. The chain recombines TRBV2 with TRBJ1-5; D not resolved. CDR1 SNHLY and CDR2 FYNNEI come from the germline V gene. The CDR3 is made up of 12 amino acids. Between the trimmed V and J ends, which lost 8 bases and 1 base, there was a span of 6 bases.